This T cell receptor (beta chain) is from a study of OX40 agonist ivuxolimab in advanced cancers. At the level of the whole study: Ivuxolimab was a fully human IgG2 agonistic monoclonal antibody targeting the costimulatory receptor OX40 (CD134). Intravenous ivuxolimab was administered to patients every 2 weeks at six dose levels: 0.01, 0.1, 0.3, 1.5, 3 and 10 mg/kg. Of the approximately 50 dose-escalation patients, hepatocellular carcinoma was present in some 19, melanoma in some 15, renal cell carcinoma in 9 and head and neck cancer in 9. In the dose-escalation cohort, roughly 82% of patients were male, and the mean age was roughly 56 years with a range of about 23 to 79. Patients were allowed to have had prior anti-PD-1, anti-PD-L1 or anti-CTLA-4 therapy, and 40% of the dose-escalation patients had been treated with checkpoint inhibitors. Three dose-escalation patients achieved partial responses, one with hepatocellular carcinoma and two with cutaneous melanoma. The purpose of peripheral TCRbeta sequencing was to test whether ivuxolimab changed TCR sequence diversity and led to clonal T-cell expansion. The monotherapy dose-escalation portion (N ≈ 56 patients) of the phase I ivuxolimab trial is reported in the paper.

To sequence the TCRbeta CDR3 region, genomic DNA was isolated from the sorted cells. The immunoSEQ Assay was used for sequencing of TCRbeta CDR3 regions. What TCRdb holds here is the immuneACCESS table cut down to in-frame rearrangements. Part of the clones is not present; checked against another copy, under half of the missing clones reflect an unresolved V gene, and the others are unexplained. The sample data list some 85,000 clones, and 90% to 95% of these were observed just once. 2.3% of the sample belongs to the ten largest clones. The CDR3, cysteine through phenylalanine, is 12 amino acids long. Only the CDR3 portion is preserved as DNA: 36 bases, with reading frame beginning at the first base. The germline V gene yields SNHLY for CDR1 and FYNNEI for CDR2. The junction carries 9 bases between V and J, which are trimmed by 9 bases and 1 base respectively. In its sample, this clone was seen once. No cognate antigen has been identified for it. Qualities for individual bases were not recorded, and no much larger clone is one base off.

What the research found in general, with its limitations: Low levels of normalized T-cell clonal expansion were also seen in some patients who did not respond. In partial responders in the 0.1-3.0 mg/kg groups, normalized peripheral clonal expansion was found to be among the lowest, especially among CD8+ T cells. After ivuxolimab, expanded clones were on average more numerous among CD8+ T cells than among CD4+ T cells. Which antigens the clonally expanded peripheral T cells were specific for was not determined. At doses of 0.1 to 3.0 mg/kg, clonal expansion of both CD4+ and CD8+ T cells in blood was seen between baseline and week 6.

Patients with autoimmune disease history or receiving systemic immunosuppression were excluded from the trial. Peripheral blood for TCR sequencing was drawn from every dose cohort at baseline, at cycle 4 day 1 and at cycle 7 day 1. The samples were taken from a phase I, first-in-human, multicenter, open-label dose-escalation trial of ivuxolimab. Adults with locally advanced or metastatic melanoma, renal cell carcinoma, hepatocellular carcinoma or head and neck squamous cell carcinoma were enrolled in the trial. Before TCR sequencing, CD4+ and CD8+ T cells were separately sorted from peripheral blood.

Recombination connected TRBV2 to TRBJ1-2; the D gene is unclear. The source was CD4+ or CD8+ T cells sorted from blood, collected in a trial of the OX40 agonist ivuxolimab. The source of this sequence is an adult with an advanced solid tumor such as melanoma, head and neck, liver or kidney cancer. The bases are TGTGCCAGAGACGCCCGTAACTATGGCTACACCTTC. Protein translation: CARDARNYGYTF.